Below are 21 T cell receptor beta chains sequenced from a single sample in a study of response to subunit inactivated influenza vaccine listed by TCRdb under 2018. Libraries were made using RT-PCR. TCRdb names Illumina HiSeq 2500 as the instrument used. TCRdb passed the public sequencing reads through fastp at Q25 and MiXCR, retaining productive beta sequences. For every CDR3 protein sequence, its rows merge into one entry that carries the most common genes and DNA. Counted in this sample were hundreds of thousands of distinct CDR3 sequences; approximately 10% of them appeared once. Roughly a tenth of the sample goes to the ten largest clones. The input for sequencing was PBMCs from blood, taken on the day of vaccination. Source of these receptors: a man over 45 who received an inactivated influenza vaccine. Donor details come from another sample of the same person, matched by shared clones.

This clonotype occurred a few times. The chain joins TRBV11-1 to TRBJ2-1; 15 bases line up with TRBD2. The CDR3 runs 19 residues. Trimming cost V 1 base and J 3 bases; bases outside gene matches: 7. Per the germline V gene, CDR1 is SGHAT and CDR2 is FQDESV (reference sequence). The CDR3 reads CASSLGGGTSGRNYNEQFF. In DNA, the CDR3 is TGTGCCAGCAGCTTAGGAGGGGGGACTAGCGGGAGGAACTACAATGAGCAGTTCTTC.

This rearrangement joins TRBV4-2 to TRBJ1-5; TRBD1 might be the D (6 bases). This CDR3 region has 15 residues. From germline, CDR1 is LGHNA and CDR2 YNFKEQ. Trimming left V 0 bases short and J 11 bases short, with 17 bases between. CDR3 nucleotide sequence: TGTGCCAGCAGCCAAGAGGCGGGGGGGCAGTGGGCCCAGCATTTT. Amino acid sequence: CASSQEAGGQWAQHF.

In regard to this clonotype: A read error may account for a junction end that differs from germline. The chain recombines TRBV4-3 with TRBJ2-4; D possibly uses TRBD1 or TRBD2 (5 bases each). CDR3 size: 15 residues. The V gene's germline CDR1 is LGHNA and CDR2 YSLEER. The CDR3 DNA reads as TGCGTCAGCAGCCAAGGGACGGCCAGAGTGGGCATTCAGTACTTC. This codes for CVSSQGTARVGIQYF.

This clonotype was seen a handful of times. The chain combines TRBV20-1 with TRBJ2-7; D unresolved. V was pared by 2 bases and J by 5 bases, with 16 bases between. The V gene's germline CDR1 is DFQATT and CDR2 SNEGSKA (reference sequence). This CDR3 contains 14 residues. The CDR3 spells CSARRLARVDEQYF. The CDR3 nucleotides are TGCAGTGCTAGAAGGTTAGCACGGGTTGACGAGCAGTACTTC.

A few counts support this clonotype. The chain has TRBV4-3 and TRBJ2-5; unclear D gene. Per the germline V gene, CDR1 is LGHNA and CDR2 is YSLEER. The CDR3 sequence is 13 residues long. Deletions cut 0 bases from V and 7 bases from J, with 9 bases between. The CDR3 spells CASSQDDWGTQYF. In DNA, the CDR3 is TGCGCCAGCAGCCAAGACGATTGGGGGACCCAGTACTTC.

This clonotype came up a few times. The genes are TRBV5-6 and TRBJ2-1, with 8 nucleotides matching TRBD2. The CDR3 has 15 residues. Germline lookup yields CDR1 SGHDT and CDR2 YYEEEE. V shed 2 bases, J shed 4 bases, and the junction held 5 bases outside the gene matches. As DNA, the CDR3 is TGTGCCAGCAGCTTCAGGTTAGCGGGATACAATGAGCAGTTCTTC. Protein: CASSFRLAGYNEQFF.

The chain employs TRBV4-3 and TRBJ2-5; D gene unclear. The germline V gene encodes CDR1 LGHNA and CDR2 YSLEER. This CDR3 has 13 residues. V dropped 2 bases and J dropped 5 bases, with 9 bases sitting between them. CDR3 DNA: TGCGCCAGCAGCCAAACTGCCGGGGAGACCCAGTACTTC. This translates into CASSQTAGETQYF.

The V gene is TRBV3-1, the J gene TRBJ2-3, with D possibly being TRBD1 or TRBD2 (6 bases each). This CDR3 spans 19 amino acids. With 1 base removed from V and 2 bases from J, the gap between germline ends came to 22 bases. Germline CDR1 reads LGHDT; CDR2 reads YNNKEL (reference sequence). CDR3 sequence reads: CASSQVFDGGLFLTDTQYF. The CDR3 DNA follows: TGTGCCAGCAGCCAAGTTTTCGATGGGGGGCTTTTTCTCACAGATACGCAGTATTTT.

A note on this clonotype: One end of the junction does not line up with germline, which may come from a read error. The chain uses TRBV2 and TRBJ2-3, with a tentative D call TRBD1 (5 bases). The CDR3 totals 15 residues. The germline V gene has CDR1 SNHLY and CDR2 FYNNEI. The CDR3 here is CASSEVEQVTDTQDF. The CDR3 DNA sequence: TGTGCCAGCAGTGAAGTGGAACAGGTTACAGATACGCAGGATTTT.

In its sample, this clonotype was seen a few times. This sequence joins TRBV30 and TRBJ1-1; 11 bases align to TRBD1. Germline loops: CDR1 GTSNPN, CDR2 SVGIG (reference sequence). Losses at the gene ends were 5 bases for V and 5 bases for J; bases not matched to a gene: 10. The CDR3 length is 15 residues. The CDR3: CAWVRTGGAWTEAFF. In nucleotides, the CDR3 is TGTGCCTGGGTACGGACAGGGGGCGCGTGGACTGAAGCTTTCTTT.

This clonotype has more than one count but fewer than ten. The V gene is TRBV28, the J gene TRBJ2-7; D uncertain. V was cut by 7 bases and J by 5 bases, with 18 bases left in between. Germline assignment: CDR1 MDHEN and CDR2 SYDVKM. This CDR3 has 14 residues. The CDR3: CASIRSPSLNEQYF. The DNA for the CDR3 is TGTGCCAGCATACGGAGCCCTTCATTGAACGAGCAGTACTTC.

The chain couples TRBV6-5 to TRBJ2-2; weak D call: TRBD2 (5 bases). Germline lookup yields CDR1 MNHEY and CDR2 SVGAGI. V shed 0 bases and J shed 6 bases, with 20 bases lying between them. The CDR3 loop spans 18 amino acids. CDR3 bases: TGTGCCAGCAGTTACTCGATAATAGCGTCAGCCTCTCCCGGGGAGCTGTTTTTT. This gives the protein CASSYSIIASASPGELFF.

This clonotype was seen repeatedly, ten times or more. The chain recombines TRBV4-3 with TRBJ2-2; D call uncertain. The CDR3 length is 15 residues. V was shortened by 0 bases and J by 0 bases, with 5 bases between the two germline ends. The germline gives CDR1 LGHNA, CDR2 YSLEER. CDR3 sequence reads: CASSQEPTNTGELFF. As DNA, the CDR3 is TGCGCCAGCAGCCAAGAACCAACGAACACCGGGGAGCTGTTTTTT.

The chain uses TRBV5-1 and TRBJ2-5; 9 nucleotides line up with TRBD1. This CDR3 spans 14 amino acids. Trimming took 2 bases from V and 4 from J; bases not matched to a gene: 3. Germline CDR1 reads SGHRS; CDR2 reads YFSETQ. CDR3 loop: CASSFRTGVETQYF. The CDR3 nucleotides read TGCGCCAGCAGCTTTCGGACAGGGGTAGAGACCCAGTACTTC.

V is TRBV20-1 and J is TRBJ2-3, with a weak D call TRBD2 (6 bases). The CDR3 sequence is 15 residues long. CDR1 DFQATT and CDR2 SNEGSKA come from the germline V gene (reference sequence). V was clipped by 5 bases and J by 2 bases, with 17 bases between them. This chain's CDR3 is CSAGAVAVYTDTQYF. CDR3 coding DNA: TGCAGTGCTGGGGCGGTAGCGGTATACACAGATACGCAGTATTTT.

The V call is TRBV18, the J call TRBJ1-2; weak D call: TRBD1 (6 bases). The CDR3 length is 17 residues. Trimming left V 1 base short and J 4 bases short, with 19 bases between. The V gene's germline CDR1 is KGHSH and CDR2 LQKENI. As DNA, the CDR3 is TGTGCCAGCTCACCACGGTTGTACAGCCCCAGGGGCTATGGCTACACCTTC. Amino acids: CASSPRLYSPRGYGYTF.

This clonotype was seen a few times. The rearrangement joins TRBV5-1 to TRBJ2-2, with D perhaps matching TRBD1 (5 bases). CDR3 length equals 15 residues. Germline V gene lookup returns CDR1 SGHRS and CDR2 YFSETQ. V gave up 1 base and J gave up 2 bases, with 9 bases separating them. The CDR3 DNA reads TGCGCCAGCAGCTTGCTACAGGCAAACACCGGGGAGCTGTTTTTT. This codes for CASSLLQANTGELFF.

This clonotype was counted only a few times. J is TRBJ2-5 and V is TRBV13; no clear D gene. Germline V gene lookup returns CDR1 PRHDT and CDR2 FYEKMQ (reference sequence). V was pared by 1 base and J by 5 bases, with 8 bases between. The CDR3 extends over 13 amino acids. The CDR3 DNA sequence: TGTGCCAGCAGCTTAGAACTGGGGGAGACCCAGTACTTC. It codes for CASSLELGETQYF.

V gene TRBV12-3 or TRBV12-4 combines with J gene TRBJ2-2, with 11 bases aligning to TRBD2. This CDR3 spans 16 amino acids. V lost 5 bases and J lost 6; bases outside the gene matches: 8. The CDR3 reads CASSPGVAGGPGELFF. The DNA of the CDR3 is TGTGCCAGCAGTCCAGGGGTAGCGGGAGGGCCCGGGGAGCTGTTTTTT.

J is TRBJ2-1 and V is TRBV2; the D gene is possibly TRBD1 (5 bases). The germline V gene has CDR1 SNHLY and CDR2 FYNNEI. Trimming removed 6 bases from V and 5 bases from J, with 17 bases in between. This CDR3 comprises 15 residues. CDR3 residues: CASRSRALGDNEQFF. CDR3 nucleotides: TGTGCCAGCAGATCCAGGGCCTTAGGGGACAATGAGCAGTTCTTC.

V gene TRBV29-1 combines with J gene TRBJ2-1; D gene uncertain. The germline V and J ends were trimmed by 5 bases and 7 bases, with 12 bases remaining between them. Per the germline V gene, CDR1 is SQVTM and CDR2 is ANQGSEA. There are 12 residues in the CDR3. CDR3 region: CSVSYSLNEQFF. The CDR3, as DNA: TGCAGCGTTTCCTACTCCTTGAATGAGCAGTTCTTC.